This T cell receptor beta chain emerged from a study of blood T cell repertoires in COVID-19. Study overall: Sites in the United States, Italy and Spain provided acute and convalescent COVID-19 samples. T cells, B-cell-depleted T cells, or PBMCs supplied cDNA or gDNA.

In the source study's methods: Nucleated cell number was recorded as an estimate derived from reference gene primer amplification. Profiled with immunoSEQ multiplex PCR; TCRdb holds only in-frame clones, not every one. The V and J calls and clone size are taken from that table; D and trimming were inferred from the DNA. The sample yields about 87,000 clones, roughly 89% seen once. This clone has just a few counts. From germline, CDR1 is MDHEN and CDR2 SYDVKM. Trimming removed 10 bases from V and 9 bases from J, with 13 bases in between. The CDR3 length is 11 residues. The sequenced material came from peripheral blood. The clonotype comes from a woman at least 80 years old with active COVID-19. This chain uses TRBV28 with TRBJ1-5; D is ambiguous. The CDR3 here is CATSRGGPQHF. The CDR3 coding sequence is TGTGCCACCTCTCGAGGTGGGCCCCAGCATTTT.